The 15 T cell receptor beta chains presented below share a single source sample, sequenced in a study of blood T cell repertoires in COVID-19. Clones were read by immunoSEQ multiplex PCR, and TCRdb kept only the in-frame ones, dropping some. The sample carries fewer than 350,000 clones, 70% to 90% recorded once. The sample was peripheral blood. These receptor sequences come from a young woman with COVID-19, enrolled during active disease.

This rearrangement joins TRBV6-5 to TRBJ2-7; possible D gene TRBD2, 6 bases. Germline V CDR1 and CDR2: MNHEY, SVGAGI. CDR3 size: 15 residues. Trimming took 3 bases from V and 5 from J, leaving 17 bases between them. CDR3 region: CASSYLMEGWNEQYF. The DNA of the CDR3 is TGTGCCAGCAGTTATCTAATGGAGGGGTGGAACGAGCAGTACTTC.

This chain links TRBV19 with TRBJ1-1, with D maybe TRBD1 (6 bases). This CDR3 comprises 15 residues. CDR1 is LNHDA and CDR2 is SQIVND in the germline V gene (reference sequence). The V gene lost 8 bases and the J gene lost 4 bases, with 20 bases spanning the gap. The CDR3 loop is CASPPHREKGTEAFF. The CDR3 region has the DNA TGTGCCAGTCCCCCCCACAGGGAAAAGGGCACTGAAGCTTTCTTT.

V and J are TRBV10-2 and TRBJ2-3; D gene uncertain. The germline CDR1 and CDR2 sequences are WSHSY and SAAADI. The CDR3 runs 13 residues. V was pared by 4 bases and J by 4 bases, with 9 bases between. CDR3 bases: TGCGCCAGCAGTGCCTTAGATGCAGATACGCAGTATTTT. It codes for CASSALDADTQYF.

The chain has TRBV19 and TRBJ2-7; D may be TRBD2 (6 bases). The ends were cut back, 3 bases at V and 2 bases at J, with 23 bases in the middle. The CDR3 length is 18 residues. The germline gives CDR1 LNHDA, CDR2 SQIVND (reference sequence). This CDR3 is CASSIRGIGSERTYEQYF. For the CDR3, the DNA is TGTGCCAGTAGTATTCGGGGGATTGGCTCGGAGCGGACCTACGAGCAGTACTTC.

V usage is TRBV19 and J usage is TRBJ1-4, with unresolved D. The CDR3 covers 14 residues. The germline CDR1 and CDR2 sequences are LNHDA and SQIVND (reference sequence). The V end lost 3 bases, the J end lost 8 bases, and 13 bases lay between the germline ends. CDR3: CASSIRSVEEKLFF. DNA for the CDR3: TGTGCCAGTAGTATCAGGTCTGTTGAGGAAAAACTGTTTTTT.

The gene calls are TRBV5-4 and TRBJ2-7, with a weak D call TRBD1 (5 bases). Between the trimmed V and J ends, which lost 4 bases and 3 bases, there was a span of 14 bases. Germline assignment: CDR1 SGHNT and CDR2 YYREEE (reference sequence). This CDR3 comprises 14 residues. This CDR3 reads CASSPRTNRYEQYF. CDR3 coding DNA: TGTGCCAGCAGCCCGAGGACAAACCGCTACGAGCAGTACTTC.

The genes are TRBV27 and TRBJ2-1; D call uncertain. The V gene lost 3 bases and the J gene lost 0 bases, with 9 bases spanning the gap. The V gene's germline CDR1 is MNHEY and CDR2 SMNVEV (reference sequence). The CDR3 length is 15 residues. The CDR3 loop is CASSFLPSSYNEQFF. The CDR3 coding sequence is TGTGCCAGCAGTTTCTTGCCGAGCTCCTACAATGAGCAGTTCTTC.

The chain is built from TRBV27 and TRBJ2-1, with 8 bases matching TRBD2. Germline V lookup: CDR1 MNHEY, CDR2 SMNVEV (reference sequence). This CDR3 has 13 residues. The V segment lost 7 bases and the J segment 7 bases; nucleotides outside the gene matches: 6. The DNA of the CDR3 is TGTGCCAGCAAGTCCGGGACTAGGAATGAGCAGTTCTTC. It translates to CASKSGTRNEQFF.

The chain employs TRBV28 and TRBJ1-2; 8 positions match TRBD1. The CDR3 is 14 amino acids. Trimming cost V 6 bases and J 7 bases; bases outside gene matches: 10. Germline loops: CDR1 MDHEN, CDR2 SYDVKM. The chain's CDR3 is CASSRGTGLIGYTF. The CDR3, as DNA: TGTGCCAGCAGCCGTGGGACAGGCCTTATTGGCTACACCTTC.

This rearrangement joins TRBV2 to TRBJ1-2, with TRBD1 identical over 9 bases. The CDR3 contains 15 residues. The germline V gene has CDR1 SNHLY and CDR2 FYNNEI. V dropped 6 bases and J dropped 0; count of bases not matched to a gene: 5. The chain's CDR3 is CASSGQGLANYGYTF. CDR3 nucleotide sequence: TGTGCCAGCAGCGGACAGGGGTTAGCTAACTATGGCTACACCTTC. The complete variable domain, with remaining parts taken from reference TRBV2 and TRBJ1-2, reads EPEVTQTPSHQVTQMGQEVILRCVPISNHLYFYWYRQILGQKVEFLVSFYNNEISEKSEIFDDQFSVERPDGSNFTLKIRSTKLEDSAMYFCASSGQGLANYGYTFGSGTRLTVV.

The gene calls are TRBV9 and TRBJ2-3; 9 nucleotides match TRBD2. CDR1 and CDR2 (germline): SGDLS, YYNGEE. V lost 0 bases, J lost 3 bases, and 2 bases stayed unmatched. The CDR3 length is 15 residues. CDR3 region: CASSVGLAATDTQYF. CDR3 nucleotide sequence: TGTGCCAGCAGCGTAGGACTAGCGGCGACAGATACGCAGTATTTT.

This chain joins TRBV10-3 and TRBJ1-5; maybe TRBD1 (5 bases). Trimming removed 0 bases at V and 4 bases at J, with 16 bases between. CDR1 and CDR2 (germline): ENHRY, SYGVKD. This CDR3 spans 17 amino acids. Here the CDR3 reads CAISESTAGRGNQPQHF. The CDR3 nucleotides are TGTGCCATCAGTGAGTCTACGGCCGGACGGGGGAATCAGCCCCAGCATTTT.

The rearrangement joins TRBV4-1 to TRBJ2-1; D is unclear. The CDR3 totals 15 residues. The V and J ends lost 7 bases and 6 bases respectively, with 19 bases between them. Germline V CDR1 and CDR2: MGHRA, YSYEKL. The CDR3 is CASTPILARINEQFF. CDR3 nucleotide sequence: TGCGCCAGCACCCCGATTTTGGCCCGAATCAATGAGCAGTTCTTC.

The chain joins TRBV12-5 to TRBJ2-4; 11 bases line up with TRBD1. V lost 3 bases to trimming and J lost 1 base; unmatched junction nucleotides: 8. The CDR3 length is 18 residues. Germline lookup yields CDR1 LGHNT and CDR2 FRNRAP. CDR3: CASGFRTGGPSAKNIQYF. In DNA, the CDR3 is TGTGCTAGTGGTTTCCGGACAGGGGGCCCCTCTGCCAAAAACATTCAGTACTTC.

This sequence joins TRBV12-3 or TRBV12-4 and TRBJ2-1, with D perhaps matching TRBD1 (7 bases). The V gene lost 8 bases and the J gene lost 4 bases, with 12 bases spanning the gap. The CDR3 spans 13 residues. CDR3 DNA sequence: TGTGCCAGCGGGGGGACAGCTTACAATGAGCAGTTCTTC. Translated: CASGGTAYNEQFF.